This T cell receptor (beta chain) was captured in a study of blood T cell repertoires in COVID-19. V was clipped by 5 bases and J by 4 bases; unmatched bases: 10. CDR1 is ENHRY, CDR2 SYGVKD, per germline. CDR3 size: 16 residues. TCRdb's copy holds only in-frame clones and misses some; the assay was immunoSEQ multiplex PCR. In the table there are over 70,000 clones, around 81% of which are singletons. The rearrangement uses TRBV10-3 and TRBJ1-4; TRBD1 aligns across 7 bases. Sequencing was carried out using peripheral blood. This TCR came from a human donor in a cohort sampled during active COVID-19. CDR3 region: CAISQTLQGSNEKLFF. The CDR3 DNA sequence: TGTGCCATCAGTCAAACCTTACAGGGGAGTAATGAAAAACTGTTTTTT.